The 7 T cell receptor beta chains in this list originate from one sample, sequenced in a study of blood T cell repertoires in COVID-19. Clones were read by immunoSEQ multiplex PCR, and TCRdb kept only the in-frame ones, dropping some. The data contain fewer than 90,000 clones, about 80% of them singletons. Material: peripheral blood. The receptors originated from a woman at least 80 years old with acute or convalescent COVID-19.

This chain joins TRBV28 and TRBJ2-3, with 9 bases matching TRBD1. V shed 7 bases and J 1 base; nucleotides not matched to a gene: 12. CDR1 and CDR2 (germline): MDHEN, SYDVKM. The CDR3 is 17 amino acids. The CDR3 DNA reads as TGTGCCAGCACGGGACAGGGAAGTTTAGGGGGCACAGATACGCAGTATTTT. Its protein product is CASTGQGSLGGTDTQYF.

This clone appeared a few times. V is TRBV7-9 and J is TRBJ1-3; D is perhaps TRBD1 (6 bases). Germline V gene sequence: CDR1 SEHNR, CDR2 FQNEAQ (reference sequence). Deletions cut 6 bases from V and 0 bases from J, with 12 bases between. The CDR3 loop spans 15 amino acids. CDR3 sequence: CASRPGQFSGNTIYF. Written as DNA, the CDR3 is TGTGCCAGCAGACCCGGACAGTTCTCTGGAAACACCATATATTTT.

The gene calls are TRBV5-1 and TRBJ2-5; 7 bases agree with TRBD2. The CDR3 runs 14 residues. After removal of 3 bases from V and 7 bases from J, the junction contained 9 bases not matched to a gene. The germline V gene encodes CDR1 SGHRS and CDR2 YFSETQ. This CDR3 is CASSSGGSPATQYF. CDR3 nucleotide sequence: TGCGCCAGCAGCTCGGGGGGAAGTCCGGCGACCCAGTACTTC.

The J gene is TRBJ2-5, the V gene TRBV30; D gene uncertain. With 0 bases removed from V and 5 bases from J, the gap between germline ends came to 10 bases. CDR1 is GTSNPN, CDR2 SVGIG, per germline (reference sequence). This CDR3 has 13 residues. CDR3 sequence reads: CAWSVALFETQYF. The CDR3 region has the DNA TGTGCCTGGAGTGTTGCGCTTTTCGAGACCCAGTACTTC.

The rearrangement uses TRBV14 and TRBJ2-7; perhaps TRBD2 as D (6 bases). Germline CDR1 is SGHDN and CDR2 is FVKESK. This CDR3 is 15 amino acids long. V was clipped by 3 bases and J by 7 bases, with 19 bases between them. CDR3 in DNA: TGTGCCAGCAGCCAGAGACGGGACTTAGCATCTGAGCAGTACTTC. The encoded protein is CASSQRRDLASEQYF.

The CDR3 nucleotides read TGCGCCAGCAGTGCCGGAGCCCACACTGAAGCTTTCTTT. It codes for CASSAGAHTEAFF. V gene TRBV10-1 combines with J gene TRBJ1-1; D gene ambiguous. CDR1 and CDR2 (germline): WNHNN, SYGVQD (reference sequence). The CDR3 length is 13 residues. The ends were cut back, 4 bases at V and 3 bases at J, with 9 bases in the middle.

This chain links TRBV7-2 with TRBJ2-1, with D uncertain. The CDR3 has 14 residues. V lost 1 base and J lost 5, with 9 bases in between. Per the germline V gene, CDR1 is SGHTA and CDR2 is FQGNSA. The CDR3 reads CASSLGSTHNEQFF. DNA for the CDR3: TGTGCCAGCAGCTTAGGGTCTACTCACAATGAGCAGTTCTTC.